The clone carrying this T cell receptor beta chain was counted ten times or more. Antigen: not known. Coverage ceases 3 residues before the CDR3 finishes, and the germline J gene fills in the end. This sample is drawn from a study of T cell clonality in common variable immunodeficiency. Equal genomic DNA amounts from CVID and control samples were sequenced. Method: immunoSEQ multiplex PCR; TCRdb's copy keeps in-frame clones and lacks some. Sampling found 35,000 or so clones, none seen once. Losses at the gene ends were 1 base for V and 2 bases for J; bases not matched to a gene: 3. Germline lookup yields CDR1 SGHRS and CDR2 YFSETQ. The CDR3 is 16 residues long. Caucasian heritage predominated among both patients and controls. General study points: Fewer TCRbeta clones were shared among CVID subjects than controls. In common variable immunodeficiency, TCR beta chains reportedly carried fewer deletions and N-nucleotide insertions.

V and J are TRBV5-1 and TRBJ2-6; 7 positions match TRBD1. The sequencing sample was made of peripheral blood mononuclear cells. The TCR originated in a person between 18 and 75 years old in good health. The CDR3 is CASSLFDRAGANVLTF. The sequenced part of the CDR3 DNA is TGCGCCAGCAGCTTGTTTGACAGGGCTGGGGCCAACGTC.